A selection of T cell receptor beta chains follows, all from one sample in a study of blood T cell repertoires in COVID-19. Sequencing used immunoSEQ multiplex PCR; TCRdb keeps in-frame clones, though not all of them. The data show 45,000 to 65,000 clones, about 87% seen once. The sample was peripheral blood. Receptors originate from a human donor in a cohort sampled during active COVID-19. Both conserved end residues are part of each CDR3. D genes are given only for firm matches. Only some rows state a clone size, as once, few, many or a class for expanded clones.

clone size	D gene	V gene	J gene	CDR3 DNA	CDR3 protein
NA	NA	TRBV27	TRBJ1-1	TGTGCCAGCAGTTTCAGGGCTCGGAACACTGAAGCTTTCTTT	CASSFRARNTEAFF
NA	TRBD2	TRBV19	TRBJ2-3	TGTGCCAGTAGTATGGGGACTAGCGCCGCAGATACGCAGTATTTT	CASSMGTSAADTQYF
few	NA	TRBV5-1	TRBJ2-7	TGCGCCAGCAGCTTGGGGGCCCACGAGCAGTACTTC	CASSLGAHEQYF
NA	TRBD1	TRBV6-5	TRBJ1-1	TGTGCCAGCGGGGGGACAGGGATCACTGAAGCTTTCTTT	CASGGTGITEAFF
NA	TRBD2	TRBV4-1	TRBJ2-3	TGCGCCAGCAGCCAAGTAGCGGGGGGGCCCACAGATACGCAGTATTTT	CASSQVAGGPTDTQYF
NA	TRBD1	TRBV2	TRBJ1-2	TGTGCCAGCAGTAACCCGTGGGACAGGCCATATGGCTACACCTTC	CASSNPWDRPYGYTF
NA	NA	TRBV10-3	TRBJ2-3	TGTGCCATCAGTTTAGCTGTAGGAGCGCCAGATACGCAGTATTTT	CAISLAVGAPDTQYF
few	NA	TRBV11-2	TRBJ1-2	TGTGCCAGCAGCTTAGGCTACAGTACTAACTATGGCTACACCTTC	CASSLGYSTNYGYTF
once	TRBD2	TRBV5-4	TRBJ2-3	TGTGCCAGCACCCAGGGAGCGGGGGATCCTAGCACAGATACGCAGTATTTT	CASTQGAGDPSTDTQYF
NA	TRBD1	TRBV25-1	TRBJ1-3	TGTGCCAGCAGTGGCACAGGGGTGCACACCATATATTTT	CASSGTGVHTIYF
few	NA	TRBV19	TRBJ2-7	TGTGCCAGTAGTAATAGCCTTGACTGGTCCTCCTCCGAGCAGTACTTC	CASSNSLDWSSSEQYF
NA	TRBD1	TRBV2	TRBJ1-2	TGTGCCAGCAGCGGAAACCCCGACAGGGGCTATGGCTACACCTTC	CASSGNPDRGYGYTF
NA	TRBD2	TRBV5-1	TRBJ2-7	TGCGCCAGCAGCTTGTGGGGGAATTTAGCGGGAGGGCCGGGAGAGCAGTACTTC	CASSLWGNLAGGPGEQYF
NA	NA	TRBV14	TRBJ1-2	TGTGCCAGCAGCCGGGGGGTTAACTATGGCTACACCTTC	CASSRGVNYGYTF
NA	TRBD1	TRBV6-5	TRBJ1-5	TGTGCCAGCAGCAGGACAGGGAATCAGCCCCAGCATTTT	CASSRTGNQPQHF
NA	TRBD1	TRBV6-6	TRBJ2-1	TGTGCCAGCAGAACCCGACAGGGGAGTTACGATGAGCAGTTCTTC	CASRTRQGSYDEQFF
NA	TRBD2	TRBV27	TRBJ2-1	TGTGCCAGCAGTTCAACCCCTGCGACTAGCGGGGACTCCTACAATGAGCAGTTCTTC	CASSSTPATSGDSYNEQFF
NA	TRBD1	TRBV6-5	TRBJ1-2	TGTGCCAGCAGGGGCCAAGGGACAGGCGATTATGGCTACACCTTC	CASRGQGTGDYGYTF
medium-sized	TRBD2	TRBV7-9	TRBJ2-1	TGTGCCAGCAGGCTTGAAACTAGCGGGGGTTATGAGCAGTTCTTC	CASRLETSGGYEQFF
NA	TRBD1	TRBV10-2	TRBJ1-5	TGCGCCAGCAGTGAGTCGTCAGGGGGATGGGTGGGCAATCAGCCCCAGCATTTT	CASSESSGGWVGNQPQHF
once	NA	TRBV18	TRBJ1-2	TGTGCCAGCTCCTTAAATGGGAGCCAGAGCGATGGCTACACCTTC	CASSLNGSQSDGYTF
NA	TRBD2	TRBV6-5	TRBJ2-1	TGTGCCAGCAGTTACTCAAGCCTAGCGGGAGGTAATGAGCAGTTCTTC	CASSYSSLAGGNEQFF
NA	NA	TRBV7-9	TRBJ2-5	TGTGCCAGCACCCCAAGTATAGCTTCCCAAGAGACCCAGTACTTC	CASTPSIASQETQYF
NA	NA	TRBV7-8	TRBJ1-5	TGTGCCAGCAGCTTAGGGGTCCAGGGTGGCAATCAGCCCCAGCATTTT	CASSLGVQGGNQPQHF
NA	TRBD2	TRBV7-2	TRBJ2-1	TGTGCCAGCAGCTCCCTTCCGCGGGGGGGCTTTAACAATGAGCAGTTCTTC	CASSSLPRGGFNNEQFF
NA	TRBD1	TRBV6-2/TRBV6-3	TRBJ1-5	TGTGCCAGCAGCTTGGACAGGGGTGGGAATCAGCCCCAGCATTTT	CASSLDRGGNQPQHF
NA	TRBD1	TRBV29-1	TRBJ1-1	TGCAGCGTTCGACAGGGAGTAGGGGCTTTCTTT	CSVRQGVGAFF
NA	TRBD2	TRBV2	TRBJ2-4	TGTGCCAGCAGTGAGGATGCGGGGGGGCAGGAAATTCAGTACTTC	CASSEDAGGQEIQYF
NA	TRBD2	TRBV9	TRBJ2-1	TGTGCCAGCAGCACGCCGGGACTAGCGGACCCTAGGGATGAGCAGTTCTTC	CASSTPGLADPRDEQFF
NA	NA	TRBV18	TRBJ2-5	TGTGCCAGCTCGACAGAGGGGGAAGAGACCCAGTACTTC	CASSTEGEETQYF
NA	NA	TRBV2	TRBJ1-3	TGTGCCAGCAGTGTCCGGACTACCTCTGGAAACACCATATATTTT	CASSVRTTSGNTIYF
NA	TRBD2	TRBV5-4	TRBJ2-5	TGTGCCAGCACCGTGGGGACTAGCCAAAAAGAGACCCAGTACTTC	CASTVGTSQKETQYF
once	TRBD1	TRBV19	TRBJ1-1	TGTGCCAGTAGTATCGACAGGGGGGGCACTGAAGCTTTCTTT	CASSIDRGGTEAFF
NA	NA	TRBV5-1	TRBJ2-7	TGCGCCAGCAGCACGGGTGGGAGGGGGTACTCCTACGAGCAGTACTTC	CASSTGGRGYSYEQYF
once	TRBD1	TRBV5-6	TRBJ2-5	TGTGCCAGCAGCCAAAATACAGGGGCCCAAGAGACCCAGTACTTC	CASSQNTGAQETQYF
NA	TRBD2	TRBV6-5	TRBJ2-2	TGTGCCAGCGGGACTAGCGGGTTTTACGGGGAGCTGTTTTTT	CASGTSGFYGELFF
NA	TRBD2	TRBV19	TRBJ2-1	TGTGCCAGTAGTACTAGCGGGGGGGCGAAAGAGCAGTTCTTC	CASSTSGGAKEQFF
NA	NA	TRBV12-3/TRBV12-4	TRBJ2-7	TGTGCCAGCAGTCGGGGGGACACCTACGAGCAGTACTTC	CASSRGDTYEQYF
NA	TRBD1	TRBV5-1	TRBJ2-3	TGCGCCAGCAGTACAGGGGGCCGCGATGATACGCAGTATTTT	CASSTGGRDDTQYF
NA	TRBD2	TRBV6-6	TRBJ2-7	TGTGCCAGCAGCACCACGGGAGGGAGTTCCTACGAGCAGTACTTC	CASSTTGGSSYEQYF
once	NA	TRBV7-3	TRBJ2-7	TGTGCCAGCAGCTTAAACGCCGATAGGGGACAATTAGGAGAGCAGTACTTC	CASSLNADRGQLGEQYF
NA	NA	TRBV19	TRBJ2-6	TGTGCCAGTAGTGAATGGAGTATCTCTGGGGCCAACGTCCTGACTTTC	CASSEWSISGANVLTF
NA	TRBD2	TRBV7-3	TRBJ2-1	TGTGCCAGCAGCGCATTTAGCGGGGGGTCCTACAATGAGCAGTTCTTC	CASSAFSGGSYNEQFF
NA	NA	TRBV4-1	TRBJ1-6	TGCGCCAGCAGCCTCCCCGGACTTTCACCCCTCCACTTT	CASSLPGLSPLHF
NA	NA	TRBV7-9	TRBJ2-7	TGTGCCAGCAGCTTAGACATCGCGACGGGCGAGCAGTACTTC	CASSLDIATGEQYF
NA	TRBD1	TRBV18	TRBJ1-4	TGTGCCAGCTCAAGACAGGGTAATGAAAAACTGTTTTTT	CASSRQGNEKLFF
NA	NA	TRBV18	TRBJ1-1	TGTGCCAGCTCACCACCGGGAGTCCCCGGGAACACTGAAGCTTTCTTT	CASSPPGVPGNTEAFF
NA	NA	TRBV7-3	TRBJ2-3	TGTGCCAGCAGCTTAAACCCTACGGGTACGCAGTATTTT	CASSLNPTGTQYF
once	TRBD1	TRBV2	TRBJ1-5	TGTGCCAGCACCGACAGGGAGATCATTAGCAATCAGCCCCAGCATTTT	CASTDREIISNQPQHF
NA	TRBD2	TRBV5-1	TRBJ2-7	TGCGCCAGCAGAAAGACTAGCGGGAGGACCTACGAGCAGTACTTC	CASRKTSGRTYEQYF
few	TRBD1	TRBV5-1	TRBJ1-4	TGCGCCAGCAGCTTGATCGGACAGGGGGTTGAAAAACTGTTTTTT	CASSLIGQGVEKLFF
NA	NA	TRBV5-1	TRBJ2-7	TGCGCCAGCAGCTTGGTTGTCTCCGGCGAGCAGTACTTC	CASSLVVSGEQYF
few	TRBD1	TRBV2	TRBJ2-7	TGTGCCAGCCGACAGGGGTCAACCTACGAGCAGTACTTC	CASRQGSTYEQYF
NA	TRBD1	TRBV9	TRBJ1-4	TGTGCCAGCAGCGGGACAGGGGGTTTTGAAAAACTGTTTTTT	CASSGTGGFEKLFF